The entry below gives a single TCR beta chain sequence along with its context. RNA transcripts gave rise to amplified TCR beta CDR3 regions. In the first-round RT-PCR of the TCR CDR3, the HTBI primer set was used. TCRdb independently ran MiXCR on the multiplex PCR reads; one entry per CDR3 protein. Counted here are approximately 740,000 distinct CDR3 sequences, roughly 15% occurring once; the ten biggest clones make up more than 8.5%. The sample originates from a study of T cells in Graves' hyperthyroidism and ophthalmopathy. The V gene's germline CDR1 is SGHDN and CDR2 FVKESK. V lost 1 base to trimming and J lost 6 bases; unmatched junction nucleotides: 5. The CDR3 loop spans 15 amino acids.

Sample: blood. V usage is TRBV14 and J usage is TRBJ2-3; TRBD2 agrees at 9 bases. This TCR derives from a woman aged 18-29 years with Graves' hyperthyroidism. CDR3 DNA sequence: TGTGCCAGCAGCCAAGGTCTAGCGGGAAGCGATACGCAGTATTTT. Translating it yields CASSQGLAGSDTQYF.